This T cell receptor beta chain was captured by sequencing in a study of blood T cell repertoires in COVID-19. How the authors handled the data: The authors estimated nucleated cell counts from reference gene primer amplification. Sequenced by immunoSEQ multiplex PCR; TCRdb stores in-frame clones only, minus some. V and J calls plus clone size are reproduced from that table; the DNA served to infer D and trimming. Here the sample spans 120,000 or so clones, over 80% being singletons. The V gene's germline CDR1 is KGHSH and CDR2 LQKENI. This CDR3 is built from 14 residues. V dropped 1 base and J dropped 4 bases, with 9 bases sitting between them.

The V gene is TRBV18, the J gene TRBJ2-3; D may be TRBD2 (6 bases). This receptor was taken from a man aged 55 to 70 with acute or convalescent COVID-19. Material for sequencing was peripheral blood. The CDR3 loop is CASSPRTGADTQYF. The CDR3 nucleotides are TGTGCCAGCTCACCACGTACGGGAGCAGATACGCAGTATTTT. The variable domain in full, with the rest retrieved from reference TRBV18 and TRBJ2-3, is NAGVMQNPRHLVRRRGQEARLRCSPMKGHSHVYWYRQLPEEGLKFMVYLQKENIIDESGMPKERFSAEFPKEGPSILRIQQVVRGDSAAYFCASSPRTGADTQYFGPGTRLTVL.